This T cell receptor (beta chain) was sequenced for a study of shared clonotypes between healthy human individuals. For the study at large: Three CD4 naive, three CD4 memory, two CD8 naive and one CD8 memory plate were used per donor.

General study results and limits: Despite large depth, rarefaction showed incomplete sorted-subset sequencing. The sharing of roughly 5% of naive CD4 clonotypes was seen across several donors.

Remarks on this clone: Its antigen remains unidentified. The sample has other DNA sequences that encode this CDR3 too.

The naive CD8 population came from CD45RO-negative cells selected for CCR7, without terminally differentiated effector memory CD45RA+ cells. In the study's own analysis: Without quality scores, immunoSEQ junctional reads could not be filtered like full-length reads. The data were produced by immunoSEQ multiplex PCR, yet TCRdb's version contains in-frame clones alone and is incomplete. From that table come the V and J calls and clone size; the DNA was used to work out D and trimming. The table has about 2 million clones, about 95% seen once. Unmatched junction bases numbered 1, after V lost 2 bases and J lost 2 bases. Germline CDR1 and CDR2: KGHSH and LQKENI. The CDR3 extends over 15 amino acids.

The genes are TRBV18 and TRBJ1-5, with 9 nucleotides matching TRBD1. The sequence derives from a man younger than 35 in good health. The specimen sequenced was naive CD8+ T cells sorted from blood. The CDR3 DNA is TGTGCCAGCTCACCAACAGGGGGCGGCAATCAGCCCCAGCATTTT. It specifies CASSPTGGGNQPQHF.